The rows below give T cell receptor beta chains drawn from one sample of a study of metastatic and nonmetastatic thyroid tumors. TCRdb recomputed clones from the PCR reads via MiXCR. This table has tens of thousands of clones, roughly a quarter appearing once. Source material: blood. The receptor source for this set is a male donor with papillary thyroid cancer or a benign thyroid nodule (not recorded which). Some clones in this sample may be carry-over from other donors' samples. CDR3s include the opening cysteine and the closing phenylalanine or tryptophan. D genes are given only for firm matches. Only part of the rows carry a size: once, few, many, or a class if the clone is expanded.

>TRBJ1-1|TRBV10-3|NA|TRBD1
CAIVYRGGFTEAFF
TGTGCCATCGTGTACAGGGGAGGGTTCACTGAAGCTTTCTTT
>TRBJ2-1|TRBV11-2|NA|NA
CASSRTSGFWDEQVF
TGTGCCAGCAGCCGAACATCAGGTTTTTGGGATGAGCAGGTCTTC
>TRBJ2-2|TRBV5-1|many|TRBD1
CASPGQGARTGELFF
TGCGCCAGTCCGGGACAGGGGGCGAGGACCGGGGAGCTGTTTTTT
>TRBJ2-7|TRBV18|medium-sized|NA
CASSRTGPGSGQYF
TGTGCCAGCTCACGTACAGGGCCCGGCAGTGGGCAGTACTTC
>TRBJ1-1|TRBV19|many|TRBD1
CASSGQGGTEAFF
TGTGCCAGTAGCGGACAGGGGGGCACTGAAGCTTTCTTT
>TRBJ2-3|TRBV15|many|NA
CATSFGGSTSTDTQYF
TGTGCCACCAGCTTCGGAGGGTCAACTAGCACAGATACGCAGTATTTT
>TRBJ2-3|TRBV27|many|TRBD2
CASSLPSGISTDTQYF
TGTGCCAGCAGTTTACCGAGCGGGATTAGCACAGATACGCAGTATTTT
>TRBJ2-5|TRBV11-2|many|NA
CASSQLSQETQYF
TGTGCCAGCAGCCAGCTATCCCAAGAGACCCAGTACTTC
>TRBJ2-1|TRBV12-3/TRBV12-4|medium-sized|NA
CASSFGQSYNEQFF
TGTGCCAGCAGTTTCGGGCAATCCTACAATGAGCAGTTCTTC
>TRBJ2-1|TRBV10-3|many|TRBD1
CAIGPAGTGNNEQFF
TGTGCCATCGGCCCAGCCGGGACAGGGAATAATGAGCAGTTCTTC
>TRBJ2-5|TRBV7-9|many|NA
CASESGTQYF
TGTGCCAGCGAGTCCGGGACCCAGTACTTC
>TRBJ1-4|TRBV20-1|many|TRBD1
CSAAPRTGNEKLFF
TGCAGTGCCGCCCCGCGGACAGGGAATGAAAAACTGTTTTTT
>TRBJ1-5|TRBV2|medium-sized|NA
CASTRLKDQPQHF
TGTGCCAGCACCCGACTAAAAGATCAGCCCCAGCATTTT
>TRBJ1-1|TRBV2|NA|NA
CASNPPQGLNTEAFF
TGTGCCAGCAACCCGCCACAGGGCCTGAACACTGAAGCTTTCTTT
>TRBJ2-7|TRBV2|medium-sized|TRBD2
CASSEGGSSYEQYF
TGTGCCAGCAGTGAAGGCGGGAGCTCCTACGAGCAGTACTTC
>TRBJ1-2|TRBV5-1|medium-sized|NA
CASSLGSPDGYTF
TGCGCCAGCAGCTTGGGGTCTCCGGATGGCTACACCTTC
>TRBJ2-7|TRBV28|medium-sized|NA
CASSLKPRELDEQYF
TGTGCCAGCAGTCTCAAGCCCAGGGAGTTGGACGAGCAGTACTTC
>TRBJ2-2|TRBV24-1|NA|TRBD2
CATSDFLAGRELFF
TGTGCCACCAGTGATTTTTTAGCGGGAAGGGAGCTGTTTTTT
>TRBJ1-3|TRBV11-2|medium-sized|NA
CASSLRRLDYTIYF
TGTGCCAGCAGCTTAAGGCGGCTCGACTACACCATATATTTT
>TRBJ1-1|TRBV10-3|many|TRBD1
CAISPGGVNTEAFF
TGTGCCATCTCCCCAGGGGGGGTGAACACTGAAGCTTTCTTT
>TRBJ2-1|TRBV4-1|few|NA
CASSQDYNEQFF
TGCGCCAGCAGCCAAGATTACAATGAGCAGTTCTTC
>TRBJ2-5|TRBV5-1|NA|NA
CASSFNNLQETQYF
TGCGCCAGCAGCTTCAACAACCTACAAGAGACCCAGTACTTC